The 9 T cell receptor beta chains presented below share a single source sample, sequenced in a study of T cells in Graves' hyperthyroidism and ophthalmopathy. RNA transcripts were the template for amplifying TCR beta CDR3 regions. The study used the HTBI primer set for a first-round RT-PCR of the TCR CDR3. TCRdb reprocessed the multiplex PCR reads via MiXCR and lists one record per CDR3 protein. The sample has 250,000 to 300,000 distinct CDR3 sequences; roughly 19% are singletons. The sequenced sample was blood. All receptors come from a man aged 45 to 65 with Graves' ophthalmopathy.

In this sample, this clonotype turned up many times. This chain joins TRBV19 and TRBJ2-7; no clear D gene. The CDR3 is made up of 14 amino acids. The V end lost 2 bases, the J end lost 0 bases, and 8 bases lay between the germline ends. CDR1 LNHDA and CDR2 SQIVND come from the germline V gene (reference sequence). The CDR3 DNA sequence: TGTGCCAGTAGTATACAGCAGAGCTCCTACGAGCAGTACTTC. Protein: CASSIQQSSYEQYF.

This clonotype was found many times. V gene TRBV12-3 or TRBV12-4 combines with J gene TRBJ1-1; D call uncertain. This CDR3 region has 10 residues. The V end lost 6 bases, the J end lost 3 bases, and 2 bases lay between the germline ends. In nucleotides, the CDR3 is TGTGCCAGCAGCTACACTGAAGCTTTCTTT. Its translation: CASSYTEAFF.

This clonotype has only a few counts. V gene TRBV7-2 combines with J gene TRBJ1-4, with D uncertain. Trimming removed 0 bases from V and 12 bases from J, with 11 bases in between. This CDR3 spans 13 amino acids. CDR1 is SGHTA and CDR2 is FQGNSA in the germline V gene. The CDR3 sequence is CASSLAHSNQLFF. For the CDR3, the DNA is TGTGCCAGCAGCTTAGCACACTCCAACCAACTGTTTTTT.

In its sample, this clonotype was seen many times. The rearrangement links TRBV11-2 to TRBJ2-7; no definite D call. The CDR3 is made up of 13 amino acids. The V end lost 4 bases, the J end lost 2 bases, and 9 bases lay between the germline ends. Germline V gives CDR1 SGHAT, CDR2 FQNNGV. The CDR3 region is CASSSRPTYEQYF. DNA of the CDR3: TGTGCCAGCAGCTCAAGACCTACCTACGAGCAGTACTTC.

CDR3 in DNA: TGCGCCAGCAGCTTGGCCACGGGGGCGGGTGAAAAACTGTTTTTT. Translated, it gives CASSLATGAGEKLFF. The chain combines TRBV5-1 with TRBJ1-4; TRBD1 is a possible D gene (6 bases). Between the trimmed V and J ends, which lost 0 bases and 7 bases, there was a span of 13 bases. The CDR3 extends over 15 amino acids. The germline V gene has CDR1 SGHRS and CDR2 YFSETQ.

This clonotype turned up a few times. V is TRBV14 and J is TRBJ1-1, with TRBD1 as a possible D gene (5 bases). Deletions cut 4 bases from V and 8 bases from J, with 17 bases between. Germline assignment: CDR1 SGHDN and CDR2 FVKESK. The CDR3 totals 14 residues. The CDR3: CASSPNLPGAEAFF. CDR3 in DNA: TGTGCCAGCAGCCCCAACCTCCCCGGGGCCGAAGCTTTCTTT.

This clonotype showed up many times. V and J are TRBV28 and TRBJ1-1, with 9 bases fitting TRBD1. Germline trimming cut 3 bases from V and 0 bases from J; bases unmatched to any gene: 2. Per germline, CDR1 MDHEN and CDR2 SYDVKM. This CDR3 has 15 amino acids. The CDR3, as DNA: TGTGCCAGCAGTTTGACAGGGGGGGTGAACACTGAAGCTTTCTTT. This encodes CASSLTGGVNTEAFF.

Ten or more counts support this clonotype. V gene TRBV5-1 combines with J gene TRBJ2-1; TRBD2 might be the D (5 bases). The germline CDR1 and CDR2 sequences are SGHRS and YFSETQ. The CDR3 consists of 13 residues. V was shortened by 0 bases and J by 6 bases, with 7 bases between the two germline ends. DNA for the CDR3: TGCGCCAGCAGCTTGGATACTAGCAATGAGCAGTTCTTC. It is translated as CASSLDTSNEQFF.

This clonotype was seen ten or more times. This chain uses TRBV5-8 with TRBJ2-7; 12 bases map to TRBD1. The length of the CDR3 is 14 residues. The germline gives CDR1 SGHTS, CDR2 YDEGEE. The junction had 5 bases not matched to a gene; V was cut back by 5 bases and J by 5 bases. The DNA for the CDR3 is TGTGCCAGCAGACCCGGGACAGGGGGCCACGAGCAGTACTTC. Its protein product is CASRPGTGGHEQYF. The variable domain in full, completed from reference TRBV5-8 and TRBJ2-7, reads EAGVTQSPTHLIKTRGQQATLRCSPISGHTSVYWYQQALGLGLQFLLWYDEGEERNRGNFPPRFSGRQFPNYSSELNVNALELEDSALYLCASRPGTGGHEQYFGPGTRLTVT.